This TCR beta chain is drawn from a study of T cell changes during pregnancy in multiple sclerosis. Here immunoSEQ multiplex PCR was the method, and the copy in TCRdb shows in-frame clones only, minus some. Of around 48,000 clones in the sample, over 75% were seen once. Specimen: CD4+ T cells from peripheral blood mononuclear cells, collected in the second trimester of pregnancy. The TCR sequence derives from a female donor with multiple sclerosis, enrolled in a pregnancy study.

This CDR3 is CASSYLAGPKETQYF. The CDR3 DNA follows: TGTGCCAGCAGCTATCTAGCCGGGCCCAAAGAGACCCAGTACTTC. V and J are TRBV5-6 and TRBJ2-5; D possibly corresponds to TRBD2 (5 bases). In germline, CDR1 is SGHDT, CDR2 YYEEEE. This CDR3 spans 15 amino acids. The V end was cut by 3 bases, the J end by 3 bases, with 15 bases between.